This is a list of T cell receptor beta chains from one sample in a study of Ad26.COV2.S vaccination and SARS-CoV-2 variants. TCRdb's table, derived via immunoSEQ multiplex PCR, lists solely in-frame clones and lacks some. The table shows hundreds of thousands of clones, with more than 80% occurring only once. The sequencing here drew on peripheral blood, taken in a trial of Ad26.COV2.S vaccine versus placebo. Source of these receptors: a person between 18 and 59 years old who received the Ad26.COV2.S COVID-19 vaccine or a placebo. Each CDR3 is given with its conserved first and last residue. D genes are given only for firm matches. Not every row has a clone size; where given, it reads once, few, many or a size class.

v_call	j_call	clone_size	d_call	cdr3_nt	cdr3_aa
TRBV30	TRBJ2-3	-	TRBD2	TGTGCCTGGAGCAGAGGCTCCTGGCGGGAGTCAGATACGCAGTATTTT	CAWSRGSWRESDTQYF
TRBV6-2/TRBV6-3	TRBJ2-3	once	TRBD2	TGTGCCAGCAGTTATCCGACTAGCAGCACAGATACGCAGTATTTT	CASSYPTSSTDTQYF
TRBV11-2	TRBJ2-1	-	TRBD1	TGTGCCAGCAGCTTCCCGACAGGGGACCCCTACAATGAGCAGTTCTTC	CASSFPTGDPYNEQFF
TRBV5-8	TRBJ1-1	-	-	TGTGCCAGCAGCCGACGGTCCGAAGCTTTCTTT	CASSRRSEAFF
TRBV7-2	TRBJ1-4	-	-	TGTGCCAGCAGCTTAGTTTCGGGGGCTGGTAATGAAAAACTGTTTTTT	CASSLVSGAGNEKLFF
TRBV4-3	TRBJ2-7	-	-	TGCGCCAGCAGCCAAGGGCTAGTCTTCTGGGGACAGTACTTC	CASSQGLVFWGQYF
TRBV28	TRBJ1-5	-	-	TGTGCCAGCAGTTTTCGGGGGGGTCAGCCCCAGCATTTT	CASSFRGGQPQHF
TRBV12-2	TRBJ1-1	-	-	TGTGCAAGGGGACAGCCTACCTCACTCTACATGAACACTGAAGCTTTCTTT	CARGQPTSLYMNTEAFF
TRBV7-9	TRBJ1-1	-	-	TGTGCCAGCAGCGCACAGGCACCAATGAACACTGAAGCTTTCTTT	CASSAQAPMNTEAFF
TRBV12-3/TRBV12-4	TRBJ2-2	-	-	TGTGCCAGCAGCGACAACACCGGGGAGCTGTTTTTT	CASSDNTGELFF
TRBV12-1	TRBJ2-7	-	-	TGTGCCAGCAGCTGCCGCGGGGGTCTCTACGAGCAGTACTTC	CASSCRGGLYEQYF
TRBV6-5	TRBJ1-1	-	-	TGTGCCAGCAGTTACCGCGTTGGGACTGAAGCTTTCTTT	CASSYRVGTEAFF
TRBV3-1/TRBV3-2	TRBJ2-1	-	TRBD1	TGTGCCAGCAGCCAAGAACCGGGACAGGGGACCAATGAGCAGTTCTTC	CASSQEPGQGTNEQFF
TRBV7-2	TRBJ2-3	-	-	TGTGCCAGCAGCTTAGGACGAATCACAGATACGCAGTATTTT	CASSLGRITDTQYF
TRBV7-9	TRBJ2-4	-	TRBD1	TGTGCCAGCAGCTTAGCGGGACAGGGCCACATTCAGTACTTC	CASSLAGQGHIQYF
TRBV6-1	TRBJ2-6	-	TRBD2	TGTGCCAGCAGTGAAGCGATTCTCAGTAACCGGGACGGGGGGTCCGGGGCCAACGTCCTGACTTTC	CASSEAILSNRDGGSGANVLTF
TRBV6-2/TRBV6-3	TRBJ1-5	-	-	TGTGCCAGCAGTTACTCTTCCCAGATTAGCAATCAGCCCCAGCATTTT	CASSYSSQISNQPQHF
TRBV3-1/TRBV3-2	TRBJ2-7	-	-	TGTGCCAGCAGCCAAGGGGGTCCGTCGCCTCGCGAGCAGTACTTC	CASSQGGPSPREQYF
TRBV28	TRBJ2-7	-	-	TGTGCCAGCAGTTCAGAGTACGAGCAGTACTTC	CASSSEYEQYF
TRBV27	TRBJ2-1	-	-	TGTGCCAGCAGTTTGGCAGGGGAACTCGATGAGCAGTTCTTC	CASSLAGELDEQFF
TRBV6-5	TRBJ1-1	-	-	TGTGCCAGCAGTTCCTCCAAGGGGAACACTGAAGCTTTCTTT	CASSSSKGNTEAFF
TRBV6-1	TRBJ2-7	-	-	TGTGCCAGCAGTGAAGCGGGCGGGGGCGTCTCCTACGAGCAGTACTTC	CASSEAGGGVSYEQYF